Included here is one T cell receptor (beta chain) sequence, with context. With 3 bases clipped from V and 6 bases from J, the junction kept 8 bases outside the gene matches. Germline assignment: CDR1 SGHDT and CDR2 YYEEEE. This CDR3 has 15 residues. The data stem from a study of T cells in Graves' hyperthyroidism and ophthalmopathy. The TCR beta CDR3 regions underwent amplification using RNA transcripts as the source. During a first-round RT-PCR of the TCR CDR3, the HTBI primer set was used. TCRdb called the multiplex PCR reads again in MiXCR, with one record for every CDR3 protein. The sample carries 300,000 to 400,000 distinct CDR3 sequences, about 13% recorded once.

Sequencing was performed on blood. The clonotype comes from a woman in her late teens or twenties with Graves' hyperthyroidism. The J gene is TRBJ2-7, the V gene TRBV5-6; 11 nucleotides agree with TRBD2. CDR3 protein: CASSWGRLAGSEQYF. The CDR3 coding sequence is TGTGCCAGCAGCTGGGGGAGACTAGCGGGATCCGAGCAGTACTTC.